This TCR beta chain was captured by sequencing in a study of blood T cell repertoires in COVID-19. For the study at large: PBMCs, B-cell-depleted T cells, or T cells were the source of the cDNA or gDNA that made up the material.

Between the trimmed V and J ends, which lost 3 bases and 7 bases, there was a span of 13 bases. Germline V gene sequence: CDR1 MDHEN, CDR2 SYDVKM. This CDR3 spans 14 amino acids. Followed over time, Seattle patients had been enrolled while infection was active. The method was immunoSEQ multiplex PCR; TCRdb's version includes in-frame clones alone and lacks a portion of them. This repertoire shows 130,000 to 150,000 clones, 80% to 90% found once; its top ten account for under 15%. The genes are TRBV28 and TRBJ2-1; D possibly corresponds to TRBD2 (6 bases). The receptor comes from a man aged 18 to 30 with COVID-19, enrolled during active disease. The specimen sequenced was peripheral blood. CDR3 in DNA: TGTGCCAGCAGTTTCCCCCGAGGACTAAATGAGCAGTTCTTC. Protein sequence: CASSFPRGLNEQFF.